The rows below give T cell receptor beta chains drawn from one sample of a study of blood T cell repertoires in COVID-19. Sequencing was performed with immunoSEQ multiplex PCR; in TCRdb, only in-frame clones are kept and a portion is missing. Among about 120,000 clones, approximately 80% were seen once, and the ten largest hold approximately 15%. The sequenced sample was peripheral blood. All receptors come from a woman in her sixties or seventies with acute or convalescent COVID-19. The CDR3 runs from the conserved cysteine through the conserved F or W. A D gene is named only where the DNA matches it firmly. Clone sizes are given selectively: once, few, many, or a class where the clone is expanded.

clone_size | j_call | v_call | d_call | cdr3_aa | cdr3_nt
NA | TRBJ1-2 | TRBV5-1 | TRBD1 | CASRRDRGVYGYTF | TGCGCCAGCAGACGGGACAGAGGAGTATATGGCTACACCTTC
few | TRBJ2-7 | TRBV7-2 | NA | CASSAGRLGYEQYF | TGTGCCAGCAGCGCAGGGAGGTTGGGGTACGAGCAGTACTTC
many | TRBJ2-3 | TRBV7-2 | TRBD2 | CASSSNSGGLGTDTQYF | TGTGCCAGCAGCTCCAATAGCGGGGGCTTGGGTACAGATACGCAGTATTTT
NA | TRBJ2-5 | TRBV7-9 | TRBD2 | CASSLARGGVLETQYF | TGTGCCAGCAGCTTAGCGCGGGGGGGCGTGTTGGAGACCCAGTACTTC
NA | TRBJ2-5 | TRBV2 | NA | CASRGPGVETQYF | TGTGCCAGCAGAGGACCCGGGGTGGAGACCCAGTACTTC
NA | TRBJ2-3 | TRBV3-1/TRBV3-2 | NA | CASSRGGYTQYF | TGTGCCAGCAGCCGGGGAGGCTATACGCAGTATTTT
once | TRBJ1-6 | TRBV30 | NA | CAWSDGQTNNSPLHF | TGTGCCTGGAGTGACGGACAGACCAATAATTCACCCCTCCACTTT
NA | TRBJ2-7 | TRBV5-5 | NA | CASRTRGGVGEQYF | TGTGCCAGCAGAACCCGCGGCGGGGTTGGCGAGCAGTACTTC
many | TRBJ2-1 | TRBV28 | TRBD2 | CASSLGTSGYNEQFF | TGTGCCAGCAGTTTGGGGACTAGCGGCTACAATGAGCAGTTCTTC
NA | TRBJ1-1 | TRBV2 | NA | CASSSGLYTEAFF | TGTGCCAGCAGTTCAGGCCTTTACACTGAAGCTTTCTTT
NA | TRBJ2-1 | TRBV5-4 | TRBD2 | CASSPSASGGGNEQFF | TGTGCCAGCAGCCCCTCGGCTAGCGGGGGGGGAAATGAGCAGTTCTTC
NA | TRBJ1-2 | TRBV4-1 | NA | CASSTSSVGVNYGYTF | TGCGCCAGCAGCACCTCCTCAGTAGGAGTTAACTATGGCTACACCTTC
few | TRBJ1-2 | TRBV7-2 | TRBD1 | CASSLGVTGSGYTF | TGTGCCAGCAGCTTAGGCGTGACAGGGAGCGGCTACACCTTC
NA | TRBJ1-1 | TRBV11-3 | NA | CASSTHPIFSGDTEAFF | TGTGCCAGCAGCACGCACCCCATTTTTTCAGGGGACACTGAAGCTTTCTTT
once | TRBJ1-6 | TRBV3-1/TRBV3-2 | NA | CASSQGLGQQNSPLHF | TGTGCCAGCAGCCAAGGACTCGGACAGCAAAATTCACCCCTCCACTTT
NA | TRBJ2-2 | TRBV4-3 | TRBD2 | CASSQGGLAGTTGELFF | TGCGCCAGCAGCCAAGGGGGACTAGCGGGGACCACCGGGGAGCTGTTTTTT
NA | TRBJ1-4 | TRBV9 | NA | CASSYPQGLEEKLFF | TGTGCCAGCAGCTACCCCCAGGGTTTAGAGGAAAAACTGTTTTTT
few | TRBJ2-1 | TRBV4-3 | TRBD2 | CASSQVPRGGYNEQFF | TGCGCCAGCAGCCAAGTCCCGCGGGGGGGCTACAATGAGCAGTTCTTC
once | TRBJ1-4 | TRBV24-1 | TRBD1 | CATSDAGTGEEKLFF | TGTGCCACCAGTGACGCAGGGACAGGGGAAGAAAAACTGTTTTTT
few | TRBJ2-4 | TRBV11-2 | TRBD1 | CASSPLRDSPLDIQYF | TGTGCCAGCAGCCCCCTCCGGGACAGTCCTTTGGACATTCAGTACTTC
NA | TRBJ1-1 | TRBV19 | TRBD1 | CASSKPPGQGGTEAFF | TGTGCCAGTAGTAAACCCCCGGGACAGGGAGGCACTGAAGCTTTCTTT
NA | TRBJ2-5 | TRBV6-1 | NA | CASSVYRERPQETQYF | TGTGCCAGCAGTGTTTACAGGGAGAGACCACAAGAGACCCAGTACTTC
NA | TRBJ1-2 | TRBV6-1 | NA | CASSDGVFYGYTF | TGTGCCAGCAGTGACGGTGTCTTCTATGGCTACACCTTC
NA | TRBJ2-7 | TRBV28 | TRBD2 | CAILGGGPSYEQYF | TGTGCCATCCTCGGGGGGGGACCCTCCTACGAGCAGTACTTC